This TCR beta chain stems from a study of blood T cells in healthy people across ages. At least ten counts were recorded for this clonotype. PCR was performed a second time for about 7 to 12 cycles using a sample-barcoded 5' primer and a J-beta primer mix. One entry per CDR3 protein results from TCRdb running MiXCR on the 5' RACE reads. The sample consists of approximately 1.5 million distinct CDR3 sequences, almost 35% of them appearing once. The source is a woman aged 30 to 39 in good health. The specimen was blood.

This chain's CDR3 is CASSLGRDIANYGYTF. CDR3 nucleotide sequence: TGTGCCAGCAGCTTAGGGCGTGACATAGCTAACTATGGCTACACCTTC. This rearrangement joins TRBV7-9 to TRBJ1-2; D not resolved. The CDR3 consists of 16 residues. CDR1 is SEHNR and CDR2 is FQNEAQ in the germline V gene (reference sequence). V gave up 1 base and J gave up 0 bases, with 12 bases separating them. Variable domain in full (rest from reference TRBV7-9 and TRBJ1-2): DTGVSQNPRHKITKRGQNVTFRCDPISEHNRLYWYRQTLGQGPEFLTYFQNEAQLEKSRLLSDRFSAERPKGSFSTLEIQRTEQGDSAMYLCASSLGRDIANYGYTFGSGTRLTVV.